The T cell receptor beta chain described here comes from a study of blood T cell repertoires in COVID-19. Background on the study: Some COVID-19 samples were acute and others convalescent; all came from the United States, Italy and Spain. T cells, B-cell-depleted T cells, or PBMCs supplied cDNA or gDNA.

As handled by the study authors: Estimated nucleated cell counts came from reference gene primer amplification. TCRdb keeps only in-frame clones here, not all; method: immunoSEQ multiplex PCR. V and J calls and clone size are copied from that table; D and trimming were computed from the DNA. The sample carries more than 110,000 clones, about 89% recorded once. Germline CDR1 SNHLY, CDR2 FYNNEI. The CDR3 contains 15 residues. V was pared by 6 bases and J by 3 bases, with 6 bases of the junction left unmatched. The sequenced sample was peripheral blood. The J gene is TRBJ2-3, the V gene TRBV2; TRBD2 matches at 10 bases. The sequence came from a man between 60 and 70 years old with active or convalescent COVID-19. The CDR3 region has the DNA TGTGCCAGCAGCCTTAGCGGGAGGACGACAGATACGCAGTATTTT. Protein: CASSLSGRTTDTQYF.